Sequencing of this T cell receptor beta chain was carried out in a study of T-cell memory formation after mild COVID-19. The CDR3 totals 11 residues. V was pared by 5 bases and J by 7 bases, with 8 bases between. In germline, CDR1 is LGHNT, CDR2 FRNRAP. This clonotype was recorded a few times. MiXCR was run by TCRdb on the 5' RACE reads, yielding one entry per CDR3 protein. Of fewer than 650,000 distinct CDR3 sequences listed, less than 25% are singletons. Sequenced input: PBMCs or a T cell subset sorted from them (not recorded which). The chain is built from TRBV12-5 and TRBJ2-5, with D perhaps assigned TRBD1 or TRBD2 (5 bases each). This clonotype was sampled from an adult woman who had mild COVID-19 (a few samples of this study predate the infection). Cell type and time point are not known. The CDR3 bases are TGTGCTAGTGGTCCGGGACCGACCCAGTACTTC. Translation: CASGPGPTQYF. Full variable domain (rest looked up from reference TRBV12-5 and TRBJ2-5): DARVTQTPRHKVTEMGQEVTMRCQPILGHNTVFWYRQTMMQGLELLAYFRNRAPLDDSGMPKDRFSAEMPDATLATLKIQPSEPRDSAVYFCASGPGPTQYFGPGTRLLVL.